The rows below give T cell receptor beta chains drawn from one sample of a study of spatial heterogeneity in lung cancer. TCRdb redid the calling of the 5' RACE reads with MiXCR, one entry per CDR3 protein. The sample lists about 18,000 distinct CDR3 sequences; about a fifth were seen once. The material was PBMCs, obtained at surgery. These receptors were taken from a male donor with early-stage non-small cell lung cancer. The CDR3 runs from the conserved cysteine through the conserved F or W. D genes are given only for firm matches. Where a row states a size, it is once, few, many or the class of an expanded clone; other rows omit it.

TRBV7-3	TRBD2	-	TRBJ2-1	CASSPRTSGDNEQFF	TGTGCCAGCAGCCCCCGAACTAGCGGCGACAATGAGCAGTTCTTC
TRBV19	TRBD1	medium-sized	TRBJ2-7	CASSIAGQGYEQYF	TGTGCCAGTAGTATCGCGGGACAGGGCTACGAGCAGTACTTC
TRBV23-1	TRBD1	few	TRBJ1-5	CASSPRTGVDQPQHF	TGCGCCAGCAGTCCACGGACAGGGGTCGATCAGCCCCAGCATTTT
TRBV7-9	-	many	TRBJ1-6	CASSSDTDEISYNSPLHF	TGTGCCAGCAGCTCGGACACGGACGAAATCTCCTATAATTCACCCCTCCACTTT
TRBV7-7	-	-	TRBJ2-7	CASSLGRGGYEQYF	TGTGCTAGCAGCTTGGGCAGGGGCGGGTACGAGCAGTACTTC
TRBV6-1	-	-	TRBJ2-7	CASSEGVPAESYEQYF	TGTGCCAGCAGTGAGGGGGTCCCAGCTGAGTCCTACGAGCAGTACTTC
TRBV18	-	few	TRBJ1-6	CASSAGLDNSPLHF	TGTGCCAGCTCAGCAGGACTGGATAATTCACCCCTCCACTTT
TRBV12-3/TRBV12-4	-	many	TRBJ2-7	CASSLKTDSTYEQYF	TGTGCCAGCAGTTTAAAAACGGACAGCACCTACGAGCAGTACTTC
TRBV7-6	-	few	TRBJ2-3	CASSGLTDTQYF	TGTGCCAGCAGTGGGCTCACAGATACGCAGTATTTT
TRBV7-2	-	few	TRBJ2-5	CASSLGWTAQETQYF	TGTGCCAGCAGCTTAGGGTGGACAGCTCAAGAGACCCAGTACTTC
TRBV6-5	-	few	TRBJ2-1	CASSYRGYSYNEQFF	TGTGCCAGCAGTTATAGAGGATACTCCTACAATGAGCAGTTCTTC